A selection of T cell receptor beta chains follows, all from one sample in a study of cytomegalovirus exposure and HLA in healthy donors. Profiling relied on immunoSEQ multiplex PCR, and the TCRdb table lists in-frame clones only, not all of them. The table has 100,000 or so clones, about 80% seen once. Specimen: PBMCs. Receptors were obtained from a female donor in good health and CMV-seropositive. Both conserved end residues are trimmed from each CDR3. Fields, in order: V gene, D gene, J gene, CDR3 protein. The D gene is left open where the match is weak.

>TRBV7-9|NA|TRBJ2-6
ASSSRQPSGANVLT
>TRBV11-2|NA|TRBJ2-7
ASSLDGDSGEQY
>TRBV5-1|TRBD2|TRBJ2-1
ASSPLTSGAYNEQF
>TRBV6-6|NA|TRBJ1-5
ASSYQASGNQPQH
>TRBV4-3|NA|TRBJ1-3
ASSQVPSSGNTIY
>TRBV6-1|TRBD2|TRBJ2-7
ASRYTSGSYEQY
>TRBV30|TRBD1|TRBJ2-7
AWSVGTGVYEQY
>TRBV1|NA|TRBJ2-3
TSSHSSGASTDTQY
>TRBV5-5|TRBD1|TRBJ2-7
ASSLRTGVREQY
>TRBV27|TRBD1|TRBJ1-6
ASSPQGAYNSPLH
>TRBV11-2|TRBD1|TRBJ1-6
ASSPWTGGAPNSPLH
>TRBV27|NA|TRBJ2-7
ASSLRALGSYEQY
>TRBV7-2|NA|TRBJ2-1
ASSWAPHNEQF
>TRBV11-2|NA|TRBJ1-2
ASSKIREAGWNNYGYT
>TRBV7-8|TRBD1|TRBJ1-5
ASSFAGGFAQH
>TRBV6-6|NA|TRBJ1-2
ASSYSGGYGYT
>TRBV6-5|NA|TRBJ2-7
ASSYAGVPYEQY
>TRBV7-2|NA|TRBJ1-1
ASSLDSNTEAF
>TRBV5-1|TRBD1|TRBJ2-5
ASSLGTLRGLGETQY
>TRBV7-9|NA|TRBJ1-2
ASSLGLHYGYT
>TRBV7-7|TRBD2|TRBJ2-5
ASSPSGAHETQY
>TRBV19|NA|TRBJ1-1
ASSQGRGIKNTEAF
>TRBV7-6|TRBD2|TRBJ2-1
ASSLGTSGPLSYNEQF
>TRBV5-6|TRBD2|TRBJ2-5
ASSLVGGSGETQY
>TRBV1|NA|TRBJ2-7
TSRTGGNESYEQY
>TRBV29-1|TRBD2|TRBJ2-5
SVAAAGGQETQY
>TRBV11-2|NA|TRBJ2-7
ASSLGAGTSYEQY
>TRBV6-1|NA|TRBJ2-2
AGARGDIGELF
>TRBV7-2|TRBD2|TRBJ2-5
ASSPLAGEVTQY
>TRBV6-6|NA|TRBJ1-4
ASSLTFATNEKLF
>TRBV2|TRBD2|TRBJ2-3
ASSGSGGPSTDTQY
>TRBV6-1|NA|TRBJ1-6
ASSEQGLELLH
>TRBV20-1|NA|TRBJ1-2
SAAIRSGHT
>TRBV6-5|TRBD1|TRBJ2-5
ASSYRTGGETQY
>TRBV7-8|NA|TRBJ2-5
ASSLGLRGQETQY
>TRBV19|NA|TRBJ2-1
ASKSWGASGGPQGEQF
>TRBV7-9|NA|TRBJ2-6
ASSLLRGSGANVLT
>TRBV7-9|TRBD2|TRBJ2-7
SSSPGGVREQY
>TRBV29-1|TRBD1|TRBJ1-4
SVEDRGEKLF